This T cell receptor (beta chain) was captured by sequencing in a study of vaccination and CD4 T cells after COVID-19. Study-wide background: Ranging from 14 to 241, the interval between dose two and post-vaccine sampling had a median of roughly 10 weeks. Each control culture was treated with a CEFX pool, an HIV-1 Nef pool, or no peptide. Overlapping SARS-CoV-2, HCoV-NL63, HCoV-OC43 and HCoV-229E spike peptides were used to stimulate cells.

About this clonotype itself: Its antigen is currently unknown.

Cultured CD4+ T cell DNA underwent sequencing with the Oncomine TCR Beta short-read assay. Cultured CD4+ T cells yielded the extracted genomic DNA. TCRdb recomputed calls from the PCR reads with MiXCR, one row per CDR3 protein. In the table there are about 18,000 distinct CDR3 sequences, roughly 50% of which are singletons. From germline, CDR1 is MNHNS and CDR2 SASEGT. The CDR3 length is 16 residues. The V and J ends lost 5 bases and 2 bases respectively, with 18 bases between them. Regarding treatment: roughly ten-day PBMC culture with coronavirus spike peptide pools or control peptides (ViraFEST assay).

The receptor was isolated from a human donor who had recovered from COVID-19. The chain uses TRBV6-1 and TRBJ1-2; no clear D. Sequencing was done on a sample of CD4+ T cells from blood, cultured in vitro. The CDR3 is CASSQLGWGRNYGYTF. CDR3 sequence (DNA): TGTGCCAGCAGTCAATTGGGCTGGGGTAGAAACTATGGCTACACCTTC.